Described below is a single TCR beta chain sequence and its context. Its target is not known. This sample was included in a study of T cell repertoires in cytomegalovirus infection. The overall study: Epitope selection comprised recently identified HLA-C-restricted CMV epitopes and well-studied HLA-B-restricted CMV epitopes. Public TCR beta signatures were indicative of both CMV infection and a matching HLA type. Study observations and caveats: CMV-specific HLA-C-restricted TCR beta clonotypes dominated the ex vivo response.

MiXCR, applied by TCRdb to the reads, yields one record per CDR3 protein. The data contain 75,000 to 100,000 distinct CDR3 sequences, roughly half of them seen just once; the ten biggest clones take up roughly 93%. The CDR3 loop spans 12 amino acids. V gave up 6 bases and J gave up 5 bases, with 11 bases separating them. The source of this sequence is a human donor in good health (CMV status not recorded). Some clones in this sample may be carry-over from other donors' samples. The V call is TRBV12-3 or TRBV12-4, the J call TRBJ2-7; D is uncertain. Sample: CD8+ T cells from cultured PBMCs, taken from culture after CMV antigen stimulation. CDR3 bases: TGTGCCAGCAGGGCGGCTGAGGACGAGCAGTACTTC. Protein sequence: CASRAAEDEQYF.